Below, 25 T cell receptor beta chains from the same sample are listed, as sequenced in a study of CD8 T cells in ankylosing spondylitis. MiXCR, applied by TCRdb to the 5' RACE reads, yields one record per CDR3 protein. Among 150,000 to 200,000 distinct CDR3 sequences listed, around 10% were seen once. Source material: blood, either unsorted or a sorted T cell fraction (not recorded which). These TCRs come from a male donor with ankylosing spondylitis or in good health (not recorded which).

The sample holds a few counts of this clonotype. The chain employs TRBV12-3 or TRBV12-4 and TRBJ2-5, with 9 bases aligning to TRBD1. This CDR3 comprises 15 residues. Unmatched junction bases numbered 6, after V lost 2 bases and J lost 5 bases. The CDR3 DNA sequence: TGTGCCAGCAGTTTAACACAGGGGGCCGGTGAGACCCAGTACTTC. Its translation is CASSLTQGAGETQYF.

This clonotype has more than one count but fewer than ten. The chain employs TRBV27 and TRBJ2-3, with 7 bases that match TRBD1. V was pared by 6 bases and J by 4 bases, with 10 bases of the junction left unmatched. This CDR3 has 15 amino acids. The germline gives CDR1 MNHEY, CDR2 SMNVEV (reference sequence). CDR3 DNA sequence: TGTGCCAGCAGCTTACAGGGGTTTCGGGCAGATACGCAGTATTTT. Translated, it gives CASSLQGFRADTQYF.

This clonotype was observed at least ten times. V gene TRBV5-1 combines with J gene TRBJ2-5, with D unresolved. CDR1 is SGHRS and CDR2 is YFSETQ in the germline V gene. V lost 0 bases to trimming and J lost 1 base, with 10 bases between them. The CDR3 length is 15 residues. In nucleotides, the CDR3 is TGCGCCAGCAGCTTGGCTACAGCGTCCCAAGAGACCCAGTACTTC. It yields the protein CASSLATASQETQYF.

Many counts were recorded for this clonotype. This rearrangement joins TRBV25-1 to TRBJ1-5, with D possibly TRBD1 on 5 matching bases. Trimming shortened V by 4 bases and J by 3 bases, and 7 bases separated the two germline ends. The CDR3 extends over 13 amino acids. Looked up from germline, CDR1 is MGHDK and CDR2 is SYGVNS. CDR3 in DNA: TGTGCCAGCAGTGCAGGGTACAATCAGCCCCAGCATTTT. It specifies CASSAGYNQPQHF. Full variable domain (remainder filled in from reference TRBV25-1 and TRBJ1-5): EADIYQTPRYLVIGTGKKITLECSQTMGHDKMYWYQQDPGMELHLIHYSYGVNSTEKGDLSSESTVSRIRTEHFPLTLESARPSHTSQYLCASSAGYNQPQHFGDGTRLSIL.

The V gene is TRBV7-2, the J gene TRBJ1-5; the D is unclear. The germline V and J ends were trimmed by 8 bases and 6 bases, with 8 bases remaining between them. Germline loops: CDR1 SGHTA, CDR2 FQGNSA. CDR3 size: 11 residues. This chain's CDR3 is CASGEAQPQHF. CDR3 nucleotide sequence: TGTGCCAGCGGGGAGGCTCAGCCCCAGCATTTT.

This clonotype was observed at least ten times. The chain combines TRBV7-8 with TRBJ2-1; a possible D gene is TRBD1 (6 bases). The CDR3 contains 14 residues. Germline V gene sequence: CDR1 SGHVS, CDR2 FQNEAQ. V was shortened by 2 bases and J by 5 bases, with 10 bases between the two germline ends. In nucleotides, the CDR3 is TGTGCCAGCAGCTTACTAGCAGGGGACAATGAGCAGTTCTTC. This gives the protein CASSLLAGDNEQFF.

This clonotype occurred many times. The J gene is TRBJ2-5, the V gene TRBV20-1; D is uncertain. V lost 4 bases to trimming and J lost 2 bases, with 2 bases between them. The germline V gene has CDR1 DFQATT and CDR2 SNEGSKA (reference sequence). The CDR3 consists of 10 residues. CDR3 sequence (DNA): TGCAGTGCTATACAAGAGACCCAGTACTTC. It codes for CSAIQETQYF.

The V call is TRBV7-9, the J call TRBJ2-7; D possibly corresponds to TRBD2 (5 bases). Germline V gives CDR1 SEHNR, CDR2 FQNEAQ (reference sequence). This CDR3 spans 14 amino acids. Between the trimmed V and J ends, which lost 1 base and 2 bases, there was a span of 9 bases. This CDR3 reads CASSLGSGPYEQYF. CDR3 nucleotide sequence: TGTGCCAGCAGCTTAGGGAGCGGTCCCTACGAGCAGTACTTC.

This clonotype appeared many times. The chain recombines TRBV4-1 with TRBJ2-4, with D unclear. This CDR3 is built from 13 residues. CDR1 and CDR2 from the germline V gene are MGHRA and YSYEKL. The germline V and J ends were trimmed by 0 bases and 6 bases, with 6 bases remaining between them. The CDR3 protein is CASSQDAVNIQYF. In DNA form, the CDR3 reads TGCGCCAGCAGCCAAGATGCAGTAAACATTCAGTACTTC.

In its sample, this clonotype was seen many times. The chain joins TRBV5-1 to TRBJ2-3; 10 bases align to TRBD2. V trimming: 6 bases; J trimming: 3 bases; junction bases outside the gene matches: 4. The CDR3 runs 14 residues. CDR1 and CDR2 from the germline V gene are SGHRS and YFSETQ. The CDR3 sequence: CASIDSGGTDTQYF. CDR3 DNA: TGCGCCAGCATAGATAGCGGGGGGACAGATACGCAGTATTTT. The whole variable domain, filled in from reference TRBV5-1 and TRBJ2-3, reads KAGVTQTPRYLIKTRGQQVTLSCSPISGHRSVSWYQQTPGQGLQFLFEYFSETQRNKGNFPGRFSGRQFSNSRSEMNVSTLELGDSALYLCASIDSGGTDTQYFGPGTRLTVL.

The chain carries TRBV15 and TRBJ2-3; D unclear. The CDR3 covers 13 residues. Between the trimmed V and J ends, which lost 0 bases and 0 bases, there was a span of 1 base. The germline V gene encodes CDR1 LNHNV and CDR2 YYDKDF (reference sequence). The CDR3 is CATSRESTDTQYF. The DNA of the CDR3 is TGTGCCACCAGCAGAGAGAGCACAGATACGCAGTATTTT. The complete variable domain, with remaining parts taken from reference TRBV15 and TRBJ2-3, reads DAMVIQNPRYQVTQFGKPVTLSCSQTLNHNVMYWYQQKSSQAPKLLFHYYDKDFNNEADTPDNFQSRRPNTSFCFLDIRSPGLGDTAMYLCATSRESTDTQYFGPGTRLTVL.

The table lists this clonotype with many counts. The chain joins TRBV6-1 to TRBJ1-2; 8 bases are shared with TRBD1. Germline V gives CDR1 MNHNS, CDR2 SASEGT. V trimming: 1 base; J trimming: 3 bases; junction bases outside the gene matches: 4. The CDR3 covers 15 residues. The CDR3 DNA is TGTGCCAGCAGTGAAGTCGGGACAGGTGACTATGGCTACACCTTC. Its protein is CASSEVGTGDYGYTF.

The table lists this clonotype with a few counts. The chain carries TRBV7-8 and TRBJ1-1; the D is unclear. Germline assignment: CDR1 SGHVS and CDR2 FQNEAQ. The CDR3 loop spans 14 amino acids. Trimming took 2 bases from V and 11 from J, leaving 18 bases between them. CDR3 residues: CASSLKSGLPGAFF. CDR3 DNA sequence: TGTGCCAGCAGCTTAAAGTCCGGCCTACCTGGGGCTTTCTTT. The variable domain in full, with the rest retrieved from reference TRBV7-8 and TRBJ1-1, is GAGVSQSPRYKVAKRGQDVALRCDPISGHVSLFWYQQALGQGPEFLTYFQNEAQLDKSGLPSDRFFAERPEGSVSTLKIQRTQQEDSAVYLCASSLKSGLPGAFFGQGTRLTVV.

This rearrangement joins TRBV29-1 to TRBJ2-3; 9 positions agree with TRBD1. V shed 4 bases and J 1 base; nucleotides not matched to a gene: 6. The CDR3 is 15 residues long. Germline CDR1 and CDR2: SQVTM and ANQGSEA. The CDR3 loop is CSVAFRQGGTDTQYF. The CDR3 bases are TGCAGCGTTGCTTTCAGACAGGGGGGCACAGATACGCAGTATTTT.

This clonotype occurred many times. The J gene is TRBJ2-5, the V gene TRBV20-1, with a tentative D call TRBD2 (5 bases). Germline V gene data show CDR1 as DFQATT and CDR2 as SNEGSKA (reference sequence). Trimming stripped 6 bases from V and 5 bases from J, with 19 bases between. This CDR3 has 14 amino acids. The CDR3 region is CSAQRSRRGETQYF. Written as DNA, the CDR3 is TGCAGTGCCCAGCGGTCCAGGCGTGGCGAGACCCAGTACTTC.

This chain's CDR3 is CATSRVGTYGYTF. The CDR3 DNA sequence: TGTGCCACCAGCAGAGTTGGGACCTATGGCTACACCTTC. The V call is TRBV15, the J call TRBJ1-2, with D maybe TRBD1 (5 bases). This CDR3 is 13 amino acids long. Trimming pared 1 base from V and 4 bases from J, leaving 7 bases between. Germline CDR1 reads LNHNV; CDR2 reads YYDKDF (reference sequence).

This clonotype was observed at least ten times. V usage is TRBV10-3 and J usage is TRBJ2-7; a weak D match, TRBD2 (5 bases). Germline CDR1 and CDR2: ENHRY and SYGVKD. Deletions cut 0 bases from V and 12 bases from J, with 12 bases between. The CDR3 length is 12 residues. DNA of the CDR3: TGTGCCATCAGTGAGTCGTTGAGGGTTCCGTACTTC. The encoded protein is CAISESLRVPYF.

This clonotype showed up just a few times. The chain combines TRBV7-2 with TRBJ1-6; no clear D gene. The V and J ends lost 5 bases and 8 bases respectively, with 10 bases between them. The CDR3 spans 13 residues. The germline V gene encodes CDR1 SGHTA and CDR2 FQGNSA. CDR3 loop: CASSPRSYSPLHF. In nucleotides, the CDR3 is TGTGCCAGCAGCCCCCGGTCTTATTCACCCCTCCACTTT.

This clonotype was picked up many times. The chain combines TRBV4-3 with TRBJ1-1; 10 bases line up with TRBD1. The CDR3 is 16 residues long. Germline values: CDR1 LGHNA, CDR2 YSLEER. The V segment lost 0 bases and the J segment 6 bases; nucleotides outside the gene matches: 7. CDR3 DNA sequence: TGCGCCAGCAGCCAAGAGCCGGACAGGGGGAGATCTGAAGCTTTCTTT. This codes for CASSQEPDRGRSEAFF.

This clonotype was counted many times. V gene TRBV20-1 combines with J gene TRBJ1-2, with 7 nucleotides matching TRBD1. The junction had 5 bases not matched to a gene; V was cut back by 3 bases and J by 4 bases. The CDR3 totals 13 residues. CDR1 DFQATT and CDR2 SNEGSKA come from the germline V gene (reference sequence). CDR3 amino acids: CSASRDSFYGYTF. CDR3 sequence (DNA): TGCAGTGCTAGTCGGGACAGCTTCTATGGCTACACCTTC.

In its sample, this clonotype was seen many times. The genes are TRBV6-6 and TRBJ2-5; D gene unclear. CDR1 and CDR2 from the germline V gene are MNHNY and SVGAGI (reference sequence). This CDR3 is 13 amino acids long. The V gene lost 1 base and the J gene lost 3 bases, with 6 bases spanning the gap. The CDR3 region is CASSYYAEETQYF. CDR3 nucleotides: TGTGCCAGCAGTTACTATGCGGAAGAGACCCAGTACTTC.

This sequence joins TRBV5-1 and TRBJ2-4; D possibly corresponds to TRBD1 (5 bases). In germline, CDR1 is SGHRS, CDR2 YFSETQ. V dropped 0 bases and J dropped 1 base, with 8 bases sitting between them. The CDR3 extends over 15 amino acids. This chain's CDR3 is CASSLGGSAKNIQYF. The CDR3 DNA sequence: TGCGCCAGCAGCTTGGGGGGCTCGGCCAAAAACATTCAGTACTTC.

This clonotype has ten or more counts. The CDR3, as DNA: TGCGCCAGCAGCCATCACACCGACAGGGGAAACACTGAAGCTTTCTTT. Its translation is CASSHHTDRGNTEAFF. The chain has TRBV5-1 and TRBJ1-1, with TRBD1 identical over 8 bases. This CDR3 has 16 amino acids. The V segment lost 4 bases and the J segment 2 bases; nucleotides outside the gene matches: 10. Per the germline V gene, CDR1 is SGHRS and CDR2 is YFSETQ.

This clonotype was counted many times. This rearrangement joins TRBV6-2 or TRBV6-3 to TRBJ2-5; 9 bases line up with TRBD2. The germline CDR1 and CDR2 sequences are MNHEY and SVGEGT. With V trimmed by 1 base and J by 4 bases, 4 bases remained unmatched. The CDR3 has 15 residues. The CDR3 protein is CASSYLGLAGETQYF. The CDR3 DNA is TGTGCCAGCAGTTACTTGGGACTAGCAGGAGAGACCCAGTACTTC.

This clonotype has at least ten counts. The rearrangement uses TRBV5-1 and TRBJ2-5; a weak D match, TRBD2 (5 bases). This CDR3 is 13 amino acids long. CDR1 SGHRS and CDR2 YFSETQ come from the germline V gene. Trimming pared 4 bases from V and 5 bases from J, leaving 12 bases between. The CDR3 region is CASSPDPGETQYF. CDR3 nucleotides: TGCGCCAGCAGCCCGGACCCGGGGGAGACCCAGTACTTC.